This T cell receptor (beta chain) was documented in a study of T cell changes during pregnancy in multiple sclerosis. The CDR3 is 16 residues long. Germline loops: CDR1 SGHTA, CDR2 FQGTGA. Trimming shortened V by 6 bases and J by 4 bases, and 18 bases separated the two germline ends. Sequencing used immunoSEQ multiplex PCR; TCRdb keeps in-frame clones, though not all of them. The sample lists roughly 45,000 clones, 91% seen once, with under 9.5% in the top ten. The clonotype was recovered from a female donor with multiple sclerosis, enrolled in a pregnancy study. The sample here was CD8+ T cells from peripheral blood mononuclear cells, taken after pregnancy. This chain links TRBV7-3 with TRBJ2-2; D not certain. CDR3 DNA: TGTGCCAGCAGTCTCGTCCCCGTCGGTAGCACCGGGGAGCTGTTTTTT. Encoded protein: CASSLVPVGSTGELFF.